The next 26 T cell receptor beta chains were all read from a single sample in a study of T cell responses to AZD1222 COVID-19 vaccine (dated by TCRdb to the early 2020s). The time point label corresponds to: baseline before first vaccination. Library preparation used the immunoSEQ multiplex PCR assay. What TCRdb holds here is the immuneACCESS table cut down to in-frame rearrangements. Part of the clones is not present; checked against another copy, under half of the missing clones reflect an unresolved V gene, and the others are unexplained. This sample lists 120,000 to 150,000 clones; around 91% were detected once. The ten largest account for about 4.4% of the sample. The sequenced sample was peripheral blood, obtained on day 0 of AZD1222 vaccination. These receptor sequences come from an adult in good health.

This clone appeared many times. The chain links TRBV19 to TRBJ1-5; tentative D call: TRBD1 (5 bases). The CDR3 sequence is 15 residues long. Trimming took off 6 bases at V and 2 bases at J, with 14 bases between the two ends. Germline CDR1 reads LNHDA; CDR2 reads SQIVND (reference sequence). The CDR3 region has the DNA TGTGCCAGTAGGGGACGGTCTCTTGGCAATCAGCCCCAGCATTTT. It encodes CASRGRSLGNQPQHF.

This clone appeared a single time. This sequence joins TRBV28 and TRBJ2-3; TRBD2 matches at 8 bases. This CDR3 contains 13 residues. From germline, CDR1 is MDHEN and CDR2 SYDVKM. V trimming: 6 bases; J trimming: 14 bases; junction bases outside the gene matches: 13. This CDR3 reads CASRVAGPFPSYF. Here the CDR3 DNA reads TGTGCCAGCAGGGTAGCGGGGCCCTTTCCATCGTATTTT.

The rearrangement links TRBV4-1 to TRBJ1-5, with 7 positions matching TRBD1. V dropped 4 bases and J dropped 8; count of bases not matched to a gene: 11. Germline CDR1 MGHRA, CDR2 YSYEKL. CDR3 size: 15 residues. CDR3 amino acids: CASSPTGSMRKPQHF. CDR3 in DNA: TGCGCCAGCAGCCCGACAGGGTCGATGAGGAAGCCCCAGCATTTT.

The table lists this clone with a few counts. This sequence joins TRBV10-3 and TRBJ1-1; possible D gene TRBD1, 5 bases. The germline V and J ends were trimmed by 10 bases and 1 base, with 16 bases remaining between them. This CDR3 is 14 amino acids long. The germline V gene has CDR1 ENHRY and CDR2 SYGVKD. CDR3 bases: TGTGCCACGGGGGGTCGGGAGGGGAACACTGAAGCTTTCTTT. Translated, it gives CATGGREGNTEAFF.

This clone appeared a single time. In the same sample, other DNA sequences code for this CDR3. The CDR3 DNA sequence: TGTGCCAGCACCCGTAGCGGGAGGTTGGGCAATGAGCAGTTCTTC. As protein: CASTRSGRLGNEQFF. This chain links TRBV7-2 with TRBJ2-1; 10 bases match TRBD2. This CDR3 has 15 residues. CDR1 and CDR2 from the germline V gene are SGHTA and FQGNSA. V was clipped by 7 bases and J by 6 bases; unmatched bases: 9.

The rearrangement joins TRBV5-1 to TRBJ2-5; D possibly corresponds to TRBD2 (6 bases). CDR1 SGHRS and CDR2 YFSETQ come from the germline V gene. Trimming left V 4 bases short and J 4 bases short, with 17 bases between. The CDR3 length is 15 residues. The CDR3 nucleotides are TGCGCCAGCAGCCTGGCGGGGACGGACGGAGAGACCCAGTACTTC. This codes for CASSLAGTDGETQYF.

The chain uses TRBV11-2 and TRBJ1-2; 7 bases fit TRBD1. The CDR3 length is 12 residues. J was trimmed by 3 bases and V by 8 bases; bases with no gene match: 3. The germline gives CDR1 SGHAT, CDR2 FQNNGV. The CDR3 DNA reads as TGTGCCAGCTCAGGACAGGACTATGGCTACACCTTC. Its protein product is CASSGQDYGYTF.

The chain carries TRBV18 and TRBJ2-2, with TRBD1 identical over 8 bases. CDR1 and CDR2 from the germline V gene are KGHSH and LQKENI. The CDR3 consists of 16 residues. V gave up 3 bases and J gave up 3 bases; unmatched junction bases: 6. The DNA for the CDR3 is TGTGCCAGCTCACCGGGGGACAGGACGGACACCGGGGAGCTGTTTTTT. This gives the protein CASSPGDRTDTGELFF.

The rearrangement uses TRBV18 and TRBJ2-7; D perhaps matches TRBD2 (6 bases). This CDR3 has 14 amino acids. V shed 2 bases and J shed 1 base, with 9 bases lying between them. Germline V gene data show CDR1 as KGHSH and CDR2 as LQKENI. The CDR3 region has the DNA TGTGCCAGCTCACCAGGGGACTGGTCCTACGAGCAGTACTTC. Translation: CASSPGDWSYEQYF.

This clone occurred once. The chain combines TRBV11-2 with TRBJ1-5, with D possibly being TRBD1 (5 bases). Per germline, CDR1 SGHAT and CDR2 FQNNGV. This CDR3 spans 13 amino acids. The V end was cut by 5 bases, the J end by 5 bases, with 10 bases between. The CDR3 coding sequence is TGTGCCAGCAGCCCCCCGGGGCATCAGCCCCAGCATTTT. Its translation: CASSPPGHQPQHF.

This clone has a single count. The V and J genes are TRBV5-1 and TRBJ2-7; tentatively, D is TRBD1 or TRBD2 (6 bases each). V was shortened by 2 bases and J by 1 base, with 16 bases between the two germline ends. Per germline, CDR1 SGHRS and CDR2 YFSETQ. CDR3 length: 16 residues. The CDR3 loop reads CASSFPQGGGSYEQYF. The DNA of the CDR3 is TGCGCCAGCAGCTTCCCCCAAGGAGGGGGATCCTACGAGCAGTACTTC.

The rearrangement joins TRBV18 to TRBJ1-6, with 7 nucleotides matching TRBD1. The CDR3 is 13 residues long. V gave up 6 bases and J gave up 6 bases; unmatched junction bases: 2. Germline V gene sequence: CDR1 KGHSH, CDR2 LQKENI. The CDR3 sequence: CASSTGANSPLHF. CDR3 DNA sequence: TGTGCCAGCTCCACAGGGGCTAATTCACCCCTCCACTTT.

V and J are TRBV11-2 and TRBJ1-3, with D unclear. The CDR3 totals 15 residues. V shed 5 bases and J shed 3 bases, with 14 bases lying between them. Germline V gene lookup returns CDR1 SGHAT and CDR2 FQNNGV. Written as DNA, the CDR3 is TGTGCCAGCAGCGGACCAGGTGAACTTGGAAACACCATATATTTT. This sequence encodes CASSGPGELGNTIYF.

In this sample, this clone turned up a few times. The CDR3 spells CASSRRQGVLDQPQHF. The CDR3 nucleotides read TGTGCCAGCAGCCGAAGGCAGGGGGTATTAGATCAGCCCCAGCATTTT. J is TRBJ1-5 and V is TRBV5-6, with 7 bases lining up with TRBD1. The CDR3 is 16 amino acids. Germline CDR1 reads SGHDT; CDR2 reads YYEEEE. J was trimmed by 5 bases and V by 4 bases; bases with no gene match: 12.

The V call is TRBV2, the J call TRBJ2-1, with 9 bases fitting TRBD2. V was clipped by 7 bases and J by 4 bases; unmatched bases: 8. Per the germline V gene, CDR1 is SNHLY and CDR2 is FYNNEI. CDR3 length: 15 residues. CDR3 nucleotides: TGTGCCAGCACCACTATAGCGGGAGTTTACAATGAGCAGTTCTTC. This sequence encodes CASTTIAGVYNEQFF.

The count of this clone is one. The chain links TRBV2 to TRBJ1-2; no firm D call. This CDR3 is 11 amino acids long. Trimming pared 8 bases from V and 4 bases from J, leaving 8 bases between. Germline loops: CDR1 SNHLY, CDR2 FYNNEI. CDR3 DNA: TGTGCCAGCCCAATAATCTATGGCTACACCTTC. This sequence encodes CASPIIYGYTF. Combining the CDR3 with reference TRBV2 and TRBJ1-2 gives the whole variable domain EPEVTQTPSHQVTQMGQEVILRCVPISNHLYFYWYRQILGQKVEFLVSFYNNEISEKSEIFDDQFSVERPDGSNFTLKIRSTKLEDSAMYFCASPIIYGYTFGSGTRLTVV.

V and J are TRBV4-2 and TRBJ2-1; 7 nucleotides align to TRBD2. The V segment lost 5 bases and the J segment 4 bases; nucleotides outside the gene matches: 8. The germline V gene encodes CDR1 LGHNA and CDR2 YNFKEQ. The CDR3 covers 15 residues. For the CDR3, the DNA is TGTGCCAGCAGCAGGGCCCGGCGGGAGTACAATGAGCAGTTCTTC. Its protein is CASSRARREYNEQFF.

This chain connects TRBV7-9 to TRBJ1-2, with no clear D. The CDR3 consists of 15 residues. Trimming took off 4 bases at V and 6 bases at J, with 18 bases between the two ends. CDR1 is SEHNR, CDR2 FQNEAQ, per germline (reference sequence). CDR3 sequence reads: CASSSNRQGRDGYTF. CDR3 coding DNA: TGTGCCAGCAGCTCCAACCGACAAGGCCGGGATGGCTACACCTTC.

This chain's CDR3 is CATSDWGQSEAFF. The CDR3 DNA sequence: TGTGCCACCAGTGATTGGGGACAGAGTGAAGCTTTCTTT. V usage is TRBV24-1 and J usage is TRBJ1-1, with 7 bases lining up with TRBD1. The length of the CDR3 is 13 residues. In germline, CDR1 is KGHDR, CDR2 SFDVKD. V was pared by 2 bases and J by 7 bases, with 3 bases of the junction left unmatched.

V is TRBV27 and J is TRBJ1-2; 8 bases agree with TRBD1. CDR1 and CDR2 (germline): MNHEY, SMNVEV (reference sequence). The J segment lost 8 bases and the V segment lost 5 bases, leaving 7 bases of the junction unmatched. The CDR3 consists of 13 residues. CDR3 residues: CASSTRTGRGYTF. The CDR3 coding sequence is TGTGCCAGCAGTACGCGGACAGGGCGAGGCTACACCTTC.

The rearrangement uses TRBV15 and TRBJ2-1; TRBD2 matches at 12 bases. This CDR3 spans 15 amino acids. In germline, CDR1 is LNHNV, CDR2 YYDKDF (reference sequence). With V trimmed by 5 bases and J by 8 bases, 7 bases remained unmatched. The CDR3 sequence: CATSHLAGGWDEQFF. The DNA of the CDR3 is TGTGCCACCAGCCATCTAGCGGGAGGGTGGGATGAGCAGTTCTTC.

The V and J genes are TRBV6-1 and TRBJ2-7, with TRBD2 matching over 8 bases. Trimming cost V 4 bases and J 0 bases; bases outside gene matches: 11. This CDR3 spans 17 amino acids. Germline lookup yields CDR1 MNHNS and CDR2 SASEGT. Here the CDR3 DNA reads TGTGCCAGCAGTGTTCAAGCGGGGGCCCTCAGCTCCTACGAGCAGTACTTC. It specifies CASSVQAGALSSYEQYF.

V gene TRBV3-1 (or the pseudogene TRBV3-2) combines with J gene TRBJ2-4; TRBD2 is a possible D gene (6 bases). The CDR3 spans 17 residues. V was clipped by 4 bases and J by 0 bases, with 16 bases between them. Germline values: CDR1 LGHDT, CDR2 YNNKEL (reference sequence). CDR3 in DNA: TGTGCCAGCAGCCGCGCCGGGACTGCACTAGCCAAAAACATTCAGTACTTC. Protein sequence: CASSRAGTALAKNIQYF.

The chain uses TRBV12-3 or TRBV12-4 and TRBJ1-2, with a weak D call TRBD1 (6 bases). The CDR3 covers 12 residues. Trimming removed 6 bases from V and 5 bases from J, with 10 bases in between. CDR3 amino acids: CASSEQGYGYTF. For the CDR3, the DNA is TGTGCCAGCAGCGAACAGGGTTATGGCTACACCTTC.

This clone was seen once. The chain joins TRBV28 to TRBJ2-3; the D gene is possibly TRBD1 (5 bases). The ends were cut back, 6 bases at V and 6 bases at J, with 13 bases in the middle. The CDR3 extends over 13 amino acids. Per the germline V gene, CDR1 is MDHEN and CDR2 is SYDVKM. This chain's CDR3 is CASSKTVPDTQYF. The DNA for the CDR3 is TGTGCCAGCAGCAAGACAGTTCCCGATACGCAGTATTTT.

V and J are TRBV6-4 and TRBJ1-1; no definite D call. The length of the CDR3 is 13 residues. Per the germline V gene, CDR1 is MRHNA and CDR2 is SNTAGT. Trimming cost V 2 bases and J 4 bases, with 8 bases left between them. CDR3 DNA sequence: TGTGCCAGCAGTGACAGCCCGAGCACTGAAGCTTTCTTT. It translates to CASSDSPSTEAFF.